Sequencing of this T cell receptor beta chain was carried out in a study of blood T cell repertoires in COVID-19. This CDR3 comprises 14 residues. From germline, CDR1 is SGDLS and CDR2 YYNGEE. V shed 0 bases and J shed 5 bases, with 9 bases lying between them. TCRdb's copy holds only in-frame clones and misses some; the assay was immunoSEQ multiplex PCR. The table includes over 150,000 clones, about 80% detected once. This sequence joins TRBV9 and TRBJ1-5; maybe TRBD1 (5 bases). Input material: PBMCs or T cells enriched from blood (not recorded which). The sequence was obtained from a man aged 50 to 59 who had recovered from COVID-19. The CDR3 DNA reads TGTGCCAGCAGCGTAGCTGGGGGGTATCAGCCCCAGCATTTT. It specifies CASSVAGGYQPQHF. The full variable domain, with the rest looked up from reference TRBV9 and TRBJ1-5, is DSGVTQTPKHLITATGQRVTLRCSPRSGDLSVYWYQQSLDQGLQFLIQYYNGEERAKGNILERFSAQQFPDLHSELNLSSLELGDSALYFCASSVAGGYQPQHFGDGTRLSIL.